Shown below are 6 T cell receptor beta chains from a single sample sequenced in a study of T cell responses to AZD1222 COVID-19 vaccine. Using immunoSEQ multiplex PCR, the repertoire was profiled, and TCRdb retains in-frame clones only, with some absent. The sample lists roughly 180,000 clones; 94% were seen once. The material sequenced was peripheral blood, taken on day 0 of AZD1222 vaccination. Receptors originate from an adult in good health.

J is TRBJ1-2 and V is TRBV14; 8 nucleotides align to TRBD1. V lost 3 bases, J lost 1 base, and 13 bases stayed unmatched. Germline lookup yields CDR1 SGHDN and CDR2 FVKESK. CDR3 length equals 18 residues. This chain's CDR3 is CASSQTVWDRLFNYGYTF. The CDR3 DNA reads as TGTGCCAGCAGCCAGACAGTCTGGGACAGGCTGTTTAACTATGGCTACACCTTC.

V usage is TRBV4-1 and J usage is TRBJ2-7; possible D gene TRBD2, 6 bases. The germline V gene has CDR1 MGHRA and CDR2 YSYEKL. Trimming removed 0 bases at V and 6 bases at J, with 9 bases between. The CDR3 covers 13 residues. In DNA, the CDR3 is TGCGCCAGCAGCCAAGAAGGGCGGGGCGAGCAGTACTTC. The encoded protein is CASSQEGRGEQYF.

The chain links TRBV4-1 to TRBJ1-4; D not resolved. V lost 2 bases and J lost 8, with 12 bases in between. CDR1 and CDR2 (germline): MGHRA, YSYEKL. The CDR3 covers 14 residues. The CDR3 DNA is TGCGCCAGCAGCCAAAAACGGATCACAGAAAAACTGTTTTTT. Its protein product is CASSQKRITEKLFF.

This clone was detected only a few times. This chain links TRBV3-1 (or the pseudogene TRBV3-2) with TRBJ2-1; TRBD2 matches at 10 bases. Germline V gives CDR1 LGHDT, CDR2 YNNKEL (reference sequence). CDR3 length: 18 residues. V gave up 6 bases and J gave up 0 bases; unmatched junction bases: 11. The CDR3 region is CASRASGSALGSYNEQFF. Written as DNA, the CDR3 is TGTGCCAGCAGAGCTAGCGGGAGTGCCCTTGGCTCCTACAATGAGCAGTTCTTC.

This chain connects TRBV28 to TRBJ2-2; TRBD2 matches 9 bases. CDR1 and CDR2 from the germline V gene are MDHEN and SYDVKM. V lost 9 bases and J lost 2; bases outside the gene matches: 7. This CDR3 region has 15 residues. CDR3 nucleotides: TGTGCCAGTCTCAGACTAGCGGAAAACACCGGGGAGCTGTTTTTT. This translates into CASLRLAENTGELFF.

The J gene is TRBJ1-1, the V gene TRBV3-1 (or the pseudogene TRBV3-2); D gene unclear. Germline CDR1 is LGHDT and CDR2 is YNNKEL (reference sequence). The CDR3 totals 13 residues. Trimming pared 4 bases from V and 0 bases from J, leaving 6 bases between. CDR3 DNA sequence: TGTGCCAGCAGCCGCCAGCTGAACACTGAAGCTTTCTTT. As protein: CASSRQLNTEAFF.